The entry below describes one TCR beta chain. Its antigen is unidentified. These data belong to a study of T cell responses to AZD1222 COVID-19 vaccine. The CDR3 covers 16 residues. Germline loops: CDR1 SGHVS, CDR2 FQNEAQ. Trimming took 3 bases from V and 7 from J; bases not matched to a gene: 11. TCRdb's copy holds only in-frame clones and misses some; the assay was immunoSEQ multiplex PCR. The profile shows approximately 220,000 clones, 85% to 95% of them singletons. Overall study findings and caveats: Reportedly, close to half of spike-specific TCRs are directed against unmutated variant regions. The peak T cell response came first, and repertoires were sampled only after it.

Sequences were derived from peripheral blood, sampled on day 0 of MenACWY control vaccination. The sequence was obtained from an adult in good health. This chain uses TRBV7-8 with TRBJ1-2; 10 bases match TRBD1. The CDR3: CASSFDRGRLGGGYTF. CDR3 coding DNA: TGTGCCAGCAGCTTTGACAGGGGGCGGCTCGGTGGTGGCTACACCTTC.